Listed below are T cell receptor beta chains from one sample, sequenced in a study of blood T cell repertoires in COVID-19. The repertoire was sequenced with immunoSEQ multiplex PCR; TCRdb's copy has only in-frame clones and lacks some. The top ten clones hold approximately 7.6% of a sample with about 200,000 clones, 82% of them seen once. The sample taken for sequencing was peripheral blood. Receptors were obtained from a woman older than 75 with COVID-19, enrolled during active disease. Both conserved end residues are part of each CDR3. Fields, in order: CDR3 DNA, CDR3 protein, V gene, D gene, J gene, clone size. The D gene is left open where the match is weak. Rows may omit the clone size; those that give it use once, few, many or a size class.

DNA: TGCGCCAGCACAATTCCGGGAACTAACTATGGCTACACCTTC; CDR3: CASTIPGTNYGYTF; V: TRBV4-1; D: -; J: TRBJ1-2; size: -
DNA: TGCAGCGTTGCTCCCGGGACAGACACTGAAGCTTTCTTT; CDR3: CSVAPGTDTEAFF; V: TRBV29-1; D: TRBD1; J: TRBJ1-1; size: -
DNA: TGTGCCAGCAGCGCATTCGACAGCCAAAGCGGGGAGCTGTTTTTT; CDR3: CASSAFDSQSGELFF; V: TRBV21-1; D: -; J: TRBJ2-2; size: -
DNA: TGTGCCAGCAGTTACGGATTAGCGGGAGCAGCGGAGACCCAGTACTTC; CDR3: CASSYGLAGAAETQYF; V: TRBV6-2/TRBV6-3; D: TRBD2; J: TRBJ2-5; size: -
DNA: TGTGCCAGCAGCTTAGGAGCGGGAGGGCCCTTTACAGATACGCAGTATTTT; CDR3: CASSLGAGGPFTDTQYF; V: TRBV7-2; D: TRBD2; J: TRBJ2-3; size: -
DNA: TGTGCCAGCAGCCTCGGGGTCGCTAGCGGGGGCCAAGAGACCCAGTACTTC; CDR3: CASSLGVASGGQETQYF; V: TRBV13; D: TRBD2; J: TRBJ2-5; size: -
DNA: TGTGCCAGTTCCAGGGGGGGGGAGCTGTTTTTT; CDR3: CASSRGGELFF; V: TRBV19; D: TRBD1; J: TRBJ2-2; size: -
DNA: TGCGCCAGCAGCCAAGTTCAGGGCCGCACTGAAGCTTTCTTT; CDR3: CASSQVQGRTEAFF; V: TRBV4-1; D: -; J: TRBJ1-1; size: many
DNA: TGTGCCAGCAGCCCCGGACTAGCCCAAGAGACCCAGTACTTC; CDR3: CASSPGLAQETQYF; V: TRBV11-1; D: TRBD2; J: TRBJ2-5; size: -
DNA: TGTGCCAGTAGTATATCAGGGGTAACGAATGGCTACACCTTC; CDR3: CASSISGVTNGYTF; V: TRBV19; D: -; J: TRBJ1-2; size: -
DNA: TGCGCCAGCAGCCGACTAGCGGGAGAGATGAGGGGTGAGCAGTTCTTC; CDR3: CASSRLAGEMRGEQFF; V: TRBV5-1; D: TRBD2; J: TRBJ2-1; size: -
DNA: TGTGCCAGCAGCGTGGGACAGGACCTGGGAAGGTACTTC; CDR3: CASSVGQDLGRYF; V: TRBV5-6; D: TRBD1; J: TRBJ2-7; size: -
DNA: TGTGCCAGCAGCGCGCGTTTGCGCCTTGATACGCAGTATTTT; CDR3: CASSARLRLDTQYF; V: TRBV7-2; D: -; J: TRBJ2-3; size: -